These T cell receptor beta chains were read from a single sample in a study of PD-L1 blockade in urothelial cancer. Profiling relied on immunoSEQ multiplex PCR, and the TCRdb table lists in-frame clones only, not all of them. The sample holds about 95,000 clones, around 87% seen once. The sample here was PBMCs, taken around atezolizumab (anti-PD-L1) treatment. The receptor set was obtained from a man aged 55 to 70 with urothelial cancer. The CDR3 runs from the conserved cysteine through the conserved F or W. Fields, in order: V gene, CDR3 protein.

V gene: TRBV2
CDR3 protein: CASSDQYGYTF

V gene: TRBV18
CDR3 protein: CASSRDSTYEQYF

V gene: TRBV7-3
CDR3 protein: CASSLLSSTEAFF

V gene: TRBV13
CDR3 protein: CASSLEGGADGYTF

V gene: TRBV6-5
CDR3 protein: CASSTRDRDQPQHF

V gene: TRBV27
CDR3 protein: CASSQWRGASTDTQYF

V gene: TRBV7-9
CDR3 protein: CASSLPGMDEQFF

V gene: TRBV28
CDR3 protein: CASSSDSNIQYF

V gene: TRBV28
CDR3 protein: CASIRDRTSYEQYF

V gene: TRBV7-2
CDR3 protein: CASSLRNTGELFF

V gene: TRBV11-3
CDR3 protein: CASSPGTSGFTDTQYF

V gene: TRBV12-5
CDR3 protein: CASGLWGLAGGQGYNEQFF

V gene: TRBV10-1
CDR3 protein: CASSEYRGVGYTF

V gene: TRBV7-2
CDR3 protein: CASSSGTSGGASEQFF

V gene: TRBV5-1
CDR3 protein: CASSLFSGGAGNNEQFF

V gene: TRBV7-6
CDR3 protein: CASSLAPRQGDTQYF

V gene: TRBV11-2
CDR3 protein: CASSPGQGWDEQYF

V gene: TRBV2
CDR3 protein: CASRVQGASYNSPLHF

V gene: TRBV11-2
CDR3 protein: CASSLGIRPGNTF

V gene: TRBV6-6
CDR3 protein: CASSYGGEGGYTF

V gene: TRBV7-3
CDR3 protein: CASSPQSNTGELFF

V gene: TRBV5-1
CDR3 protein: CASSLLASQGERGELFF

V gene: TRBV5-8
CDR3 protein: CASSPQGGLATQFF

V gene: TRBV4-1
CDR3 protein: CASSQARQGLYEQYF

V gene: TRBV2
CDR3 protein: CASSARYEQYF

V gene: TRBV18
CDR3 protein: CASSRTGGNEKLFF

V gene: TRBV28
CDR3 protein: CASFPGNQKTQYF

V gene: TRBV5-6
CDR3 protein: CASSPLSGRTNEQFF

V gene: TRBV5-5
CDR3 protein: CASSTRTQGSYGYTF

V gene: TRBV7-2
CDR3 protein: CASSFGTVNTEAFF

V gene: TRBV2
CDR3 protein: CASSGRVSNTEAFF

V gene: TRBV2
CDR3 protein: CASSEGRGLAGRNEQFF

V gene: TRBV7-9
CDR3 protein: CASSPPSGARGTGELFF

V gene: TRBV13
CDR3 protein: CASSLPGSGNTIYF

V gene: TRBV11-2
CDR3 protein: CASSLVAGISGELFF

V gene: TRBV9
CDR3 protein: CASSAGDRGYTDTQYF

V gene: TRBV6-1
CDR3 protein: CASSETYRSYEQYF

V gene: TRBV7-8
CDR3 protein: CASSRGGNTEAFF

V gene: TRBV5-1
CDR3 protein: CASRLADYTGELFF

V gene: TRBV27
CDR3 protein: CASSFQPPSGGKNIQYF

V gene: TRBV5-1
CDR3 protein: CASSLASGRAWETQYF

V gene: TRBV9
CDR3 protein: CASSTTETQYF

V gene: TRBV18
CDR3 protein: CASSSTPGTTEAFF

V gene: TRBV27
CDR3 protein: CASSFTDRGYGYTF

V gene: TRBV5-4
CDR3 protein: CASSPGQATNEKLFF

V gene: TRBV7-3
CDR3 protein: CASSPGQSQSYGYTF

V gene: TRBV30
CDR3 protein: CAWSVRGREAQETQYF

V gene: TRBV5-1
CDR3 protein: CASSPGGMGTEAFF

V gene: TRBV6-6
CDR3 protein: CASRSEGRTTEAFF

V gene: TRBV28
CDR3 protein: CASSPGTSGLNEQFF

V gene: TRBV4-2
CDR3 protein: CASSPTGTGNQPQHF

V gene: TRBV2
CDR3 protein: CASSEGRGTYEQYF

V gene: TRBV29-1
CDR3 protein: CSVEDASFDEQFF

V gene: TRBV6-5
CDR3 protein: CASRGGGNYGYTF

V gene: TRBV5-4
CDR3 protein: CASRTTTGTYEQYF

V gene: TRBV5-1
CDR3 protein: CASSIAGMNTEAFF

V gene: TRBV11-2
CDR3 protein: CASSARDRGSNEQYF

V gene: TRBV29-1
CDR3 protein: CSVCETGAVSYEQYF

V gene: TRBV7-2
CDR3 protein: CASSTGLAADTQYF

V gene: TRBV18
CDR3 protein: CASSLKAFF